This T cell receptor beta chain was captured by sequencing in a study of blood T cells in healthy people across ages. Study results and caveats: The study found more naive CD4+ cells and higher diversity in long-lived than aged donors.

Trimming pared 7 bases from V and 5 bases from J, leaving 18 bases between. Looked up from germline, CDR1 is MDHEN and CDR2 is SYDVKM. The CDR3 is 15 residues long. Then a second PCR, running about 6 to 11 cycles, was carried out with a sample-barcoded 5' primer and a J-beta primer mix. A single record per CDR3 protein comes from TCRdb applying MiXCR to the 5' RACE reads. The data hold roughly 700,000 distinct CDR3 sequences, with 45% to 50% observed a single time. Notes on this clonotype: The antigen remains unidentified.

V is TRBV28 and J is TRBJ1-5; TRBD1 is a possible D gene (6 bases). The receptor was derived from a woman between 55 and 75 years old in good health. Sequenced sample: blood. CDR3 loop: CASNRRDILHQPQHF. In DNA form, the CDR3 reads TGTGCCAGCAACCGCAGGGACATCCTCCATCAGCCCCAGCATTTT.